Listed below are T cell receptor beta chains from one sample, sequenced in a study of response to subunit inactivated influenza vaccine. TCRdb ran MiXCR on the RT-PCR reads and lists one entry per CDR3 protein. The sample carries about 570,000 distinct CDR3 sequences, approximately 10% recorded once. These data also featured in a second study, about T cells expressing NK-cell markers.

The sample consisted of PBMCs from blood, taken on the day of vaccination. The receptor source for this set is a man aged 45 to 65 who received an inactivated influenza vaccine. Each CDR3 is given with its conserved first and last residue. Fields, in order: V gene, CDR3 length, J gene, CDR3 protein.

>TRBV5-1|12|TRBJ2-1
CASSGRQGEQFF
>TRBV20-1|14|TRBJ2-7
CSARDRLAPYEQYF
>TRBV25-1|14|TRBJ1-2
CASSAPGQGYGYTF
>TRBV10-3|14|TRBJ1-1
CAISVGIMNTEAFF
>TRBV10-3|16|TRBJ2-1
CAIRDSVKSSYNEQFF
>TRBV12-3/TRBV12-4|15|TRBJ2-5
CASSPPTGGLETQYF
>TRBV5-1|14|TRBJ1-5
CASSLGGRDQPQHF
>TRBV7-9|14|TRBJ2-5
CAGTGGTAQETQYF
>TRBV12-3/TRBV12-4|14|TRBJ1-2
CASTRGVSNYGYTF
>TRBV4-3|16|TRBJ2-4
CASSQDLGGTRGIQYF
>TRBV4-1|16|TRBJ1-5
CASSQTGTGPGQPQHF
>TRBV9|17|TRBJ2-1
CASSVAWGLADYNEQFF
>TRBV18|15|TRBJ1-4
CASSPRDATNEKLFF
>TRBV5-1|16|TRBJ2-1
CASSLAGLAGVNEQFF
>TRBV5-1|16|TRBJ2-3
CASSLGSGTSTDTQYF
>TRBV11-2|15|TRBJ2-3
CASSSQGTVKDTQYF
>TRBV29-1|14|TRBJ2-3
CSVAGGMIADTQYF
>TRBV29-1|13|TRBJ1-1
CSVGQGATTEAFF
>TRBV18|14|TRBJ2-1
CASSPVSREGEQFF
>TRBV4-1|14|TRBJ1-5
CASSRSSGDQPQHF
>TRBV6-1|13|TRBJ2-2
CASRVLAPGELFF
>TRBV12-3/TRBV12-4|15|TRBJ2-7
CASSFGQESSYEQYF
>TRBV20-1|14|TRBJ2-4
CSAREGRSKNIQYF
>TRBV28|14|TRBJ1-2
CASSLGHFNYGYTF
>TRBV7-9|16|TRBJ1-4
CASSFGGLLDNEKLFF
>TRBV29-1|10|TRBJ1-2
CSVLHYGYTF
>TRBV5-1|12|TRBJ1-4
CASSFANEKLFF
>TRBV20-1|13|TRBJ2-3
CSAYRVGPDTQYF